A single sample is the source of the 18 T cell receptor beta chains below, sequenced in a study of T-cell reconstitution after alpha-beta-depleted transplantation in children. The TCRbeta library was prepared with unique molecular identifiers. TCRdb processed the PCR reads anew with MiXCR; each CDR3 protein has one entry. The sample has 540,000 or so distinct CDR3 sequences, approximately 22% seen once; the top ten hold 13% to 15%. The specimen was PBMCs, mostly from graft donor cells, collected 360 days after TCRalphabeta/CD19-depleted stem cell transplant. Receptor source: a boy younger than two who had a stem cell transplant for acute myeloid leukemia, so the T cells may come from the graft donor.

This chain connects TRBV11-2 to TRBJ2-7, with a possible D match to TRBD1 (5 bases). CDR1 and CDR2 (germline): SGHAT, FQNNGV. V dropped 5 bases and J dropped 2 bases, with 10 bases sitting between them. CDR3 length equals 13 residues. The CDR3 DNA follows: TGTGCCAGCAGCCAGGGCCTTCCCTACGAGCAGTACGTC. It encodes CASSQGLPYEQYV.

Only one count was recorded for this clonotype. The V call is TRBV9, the J call TRBJ2-1; 13 nucleotides line up with TRBD2. Per the germline V gene, CDR1 is SGDLS and CDR2 is YYNGEE. This CDR3 region has 19 residues. The V gene end was trimmed by 3 bases and the J gene end by 0 bases; junction bases not matched to a gene: 9. CDR3 nucleotides: TGTGCCAGCAGCGCTCTGACTAGCGGGGGGCTTAGCTCCTACAATGAGCAGTTCTTC. Amino acids: CASSALTSGGLSSYNEQFF. Full variable domain (rest looked up from reference TRBV9 and TRBJ2-1): DSGVTQTPKHLITATGQRVTLRCSPRSGDLSVYWYQQSLDQGLQFLIQYYNGEERAKGNILERFSAQQFPDLHSELNLSSLELGDSALYFCASSALTSGGLSSYNEQFFGPGTRLTVL.

The chain is built from TRBV7-2 and TRBJ1-2, with 7 bases that match TRBD1. Germline trimming cut 0 bases from V and 8 bases from J; bases unmatched to any gene: 12. CDR1 is SGHTA, CDR2 FQGNSA, per germline. This CDR3 has 16 amino acids. The CDR3 nucleotides read TGTGCCAGCAGCTTAGCGAACCCCGGACAGGAGGGGGGCTACACCTTC. The encoded protein is CASSLANPGQEGGYTF.

This clonotype was counted a few times. The chain employs TRBV18 and TRBJ2-6, with D perhaps matching TRBD1 (5 bases). V gave up 6 bases and J gave up 0 bases, with 9 bases separating them. This CDR3 spans 15 amino acids. Germline V lookup: CDR1 KGHSH, CDR2 LQKENI. The DNA for the CDR3 is TGTGCCAGCTCCCGACAGAGCTCTGGGGCCAACGTCCTGACTTTC. This encodes CASSRQSSGANVLTF.

V is TRBV10-3 and J is TRBJ1-1; D unclear. This CDR3 is 15 amino acids long. The germline V and J ends were trimmed by 0 bases and 3 bases, with 11 bases remaining between them. CDR1 is ENHRY, CDR2 SYGVKD, per germline. The CDR3 coding sequence is TGTGCCATCAGTGAGTCTAACAGTAGGGACACTGAAGCTTTCTTT. As protein: CAISESNSRDTEAFF.

This clonotype has more than one count but fewer than ten. This sequence joins TRBV4-2 and TRBJ1-5; 10 positions agree with TRBD1. The CDR3 covers 16 residues. Trimming took 2 bases from V and 5 from J; bases not matched to a gene: 6. Germline V gene data show CDR1 as LGHNA and CDR2 as YNFKEQ. CDR3 DNA sequence: TGTGCCAGCAGCCAATCCTGGGACAGGGGCGATCAGCCCCAGCATTTT. Amino acid sequence: CASSQSWDRGDQPQHF.

This clonotype was seen only once. CDR3 DNA: TGTGCCAGCAGTTCGCAGGGACCGACCTACGAGCAGTACTTC. Protein: CASSSQGPTYEQYF. The V and J genes are TRBV6-2 or TRBV6-3 and TRBJ2-7, with D perhaps given as TRBD1 or TRBD2 (5 bases each). Germline V gene lookup returns CDR1 MNHEY and CDR2 SVGEGT. The V end was cut by 4 bases, the J end by 2 bases, with 12 bases between. The CDR3 runs to 14 residues.

This clonotype has only a few counts. The chain carries TRBV12-3 or TRBV12-4 and TRBJ1-1, with a possible D match to TRBD1 (6 bases). This CDR3 has 16 residues. The V and J ends lost 6 bases and 4 bases respectively, with 21 bases between them. CDR3 sequence: CASRPGDRERSTEAFF. DNA for the CDR3: TGTGCCAGCAGACCAGGGGACCGAGAAAGATCCACTGAAGCTTTCTTT.

In its sample, this clonotype was seen a few times. The chain has TRBV6-5 and TRBJ1-1; no reliable D call. V lost 0 bases, J lost 7 bases, and 6 bases lay in between. The CDR3 runs to 12 residues. The V gene's germline CDR1 is MNHEY and CDR2 SVGAGI. CDR3 residues: CASSYSRGEAFF. The CDR3, as DNA: TGTGCCAGCAGTTACTCACGGGGTGAAGCTTTCTTT.

This clonotype was detected ten times or more. The V call is TRBV29-1, the J call TRBJ2-5; D remains ambiguous. The germline CDR1 and CDR2 sequences are SQVTM and ANQGSEA. Between the trimmed V and J ends, which lost 5 bases and 1 base, there was a span of 8 bases. The CDR3 length is 12 residues. CDR3 amino acids: CSVRPLQETQYF. In DNA form, the CDR3 reads TGCAGCGTTCGACCCCTCCAAGAGACCCAGTACTTC.

This clonotype was observed at least ten times. The chain recombines TRBV20-1 with TRBJ2-7, with 8 bases that match TRBD2. Germline values: CDR1 DFQATT, CDR2 SNEGSKA (reference sequence). CDR3 size: 13 residues. V shed 6 bases, J shed 2 bases, and the junction held 6 bases outside the gene matches. The CDR3 nucleotides read TGCAGTGCGCAGCGGGGGCTCACCTACGAGCAGTACTTC. It yields the protein CSAQRGLTYEQYF.

This clonotype has ten or more counts. V gene TRBV29-1 combines with J gene TRBJ2-1; TRBD1 matches 8 bases. The CDR3 sequence is 15 residues long. Per the germline V gene, CDR1 is SQVTM and CDR2 is ANQGSEA. Germline trimming cut 1 base from V and 2 bases from J; bases unmatched to any gene: 4. The chain's CDR3 is CSVEGRDRTYNEQFF. The DNA for the CDR3 is TGCAGCGTTGAAGGTCGGGACAGGACCTACAATGAGCAGTTCTTC.

This clonotype was detected ten times or more. The CDR3: CASSLGLANEQFF. The CDR3 DNA is TGCGCCAGCAGCTTGGGACTAGCGAACGAGCAGTTCTTC. This chain uses TRBV5-1 with TRBJ2-1; 8 bases are a match to TRBD2. CDR1 SGHRS and CDR2 YFSETQ come from the germline V gene. Germline trimming cut 0 bases from V and 10 bases from J; bases unmatched to any gene: 3. This CDR3 is 13 amino acids long.

This clonotype occurred many times. J is TRBJ1-3 and V is TRBV29-1; 11 bases agree with TRBD1. The CDR3 is made up of 13 amino acids. The germline V gene has CDR1 SQVTM and CDR2 ANQGSEA. The V segment lost 7 bases and the J segment 10 bases; nucleotides outside the gene matches: 9. The CDR3 reads CSALPGQGGTIYF. CDR3 coding DNA: TGCAGCGCCCTCCCGGGACAGGGGGGAACCATATATTTT.

This clonotype appeared a single time. The chain couples TRBV7-2 to TRBJ2-5, with TRBD2 matching 11 bases. V gave up 1 base and J gave up 5 bases; unmatched junction bases: 3. The CDR3 runs to 15 residues. The germline V gene encodes CDR1 SGHTA and CDR2 FQGNSA. The CDR3 spells CASSLERTSGETQYF. In DNA, the CDR3 is TGTGCCAGCAGCTTAGAAAGGACTAGCGGGGAGACCCAGTACTTC.

This clonotype showed up many times. The rearrangement uses TRBV29-1 and TRBJ2-7; either TRBD1 or TRBD2 may fit D (5 bases each). Trimming stripped 7 bases from V and 2 bases from J, with 15 bases between. The CDR3 runs 13 residues. From germline, CDR1 is SQVTM and CDR2 ANQGSEA. In DNA form, the CDR3 reads TGCAGCGCCTCGGGGACCCTCGCCTACGAGCAGTACTTC. Its protein is CSASGTLAYEQYF.

In its sample, this clonotype was seen a few times. The CDR3 loop is CASSPSEDQPQHF. Written as DNA, the CDR3 is TGTGCCAGCTCACCGTCAGAAGATCAGCCCCAGCATTTT. The chain links TRBV18 to TRBJ1-5; no reliable D call. Between the trimmed V and J ends, which lost 3 bases and 5 bases, there was a span of 8 bases. This CDR3 region has 13 residues. Germline CDR1 and CDR2: KGHSH and LQKENI.

The chain combines TRBV20-1 with TRBJ2-7, with D perhaps being TRBD1 or TRBD2 (7 bases each). Germline CDR1 reads DFQATT; CDR2 reads SNEGSKA (reference sequence). The CDR3 extends over 15 amino acids. Deletions cut 3 bases from V and 2 bases from J, with 17 bases between. The CDR3 region is CSARMGRGGTYEQYV. In DNA, the CDR3 is TGCAGTGCTAGGATGGGCAGGGGGGGGACCTACGAGCAGTACGTC.